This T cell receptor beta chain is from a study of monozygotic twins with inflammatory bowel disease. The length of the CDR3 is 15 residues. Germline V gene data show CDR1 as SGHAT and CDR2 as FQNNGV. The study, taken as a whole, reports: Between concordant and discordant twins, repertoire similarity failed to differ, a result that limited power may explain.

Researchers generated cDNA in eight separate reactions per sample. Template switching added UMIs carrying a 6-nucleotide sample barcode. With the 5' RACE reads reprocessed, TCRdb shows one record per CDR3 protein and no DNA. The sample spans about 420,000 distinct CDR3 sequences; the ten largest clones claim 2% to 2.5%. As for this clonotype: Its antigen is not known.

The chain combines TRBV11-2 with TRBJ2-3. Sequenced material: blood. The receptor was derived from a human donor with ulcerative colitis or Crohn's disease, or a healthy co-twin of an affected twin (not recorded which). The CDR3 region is CASSLSQVRTDTQYF.